This T cell receptor beta chain was retrieved from a study of shared clonotypes between healthy human individuals. Sequenced by immunoSEQ multiplex PCR; TCRdb stores in-frame clones only, minus some. The profile covers hundreds of thousands of clones, with almost 97% appearing a single time and about 0.054% taken by the ten largest. Germline assignment: CDR1 KGHSH and CDR2 LQKENI. With 3 bases removed from V and 2 bases from J, the gap between germline ends came to 7 bases. This CDR3 comprises 13 residues. General study points: Incompleteness in sorted-subset sequencing, despite large depth, was shown by rarefaction. Relative to their counterparts shared across all four donors, non-shared clonotypes exhibited diminished generation probabilities.

As regards this clone: Antigen: not known. The same CDR3 arises from other DNA sequences in this sample as well.

This TCR was sampled from a woman aged 25 to 39 in good health. The gene calls are TRBV18 and TRBJ1-1; D remains ambiguous. Sequenced input: naive CD4+ T cells sorted from blood. This sample's subset: CD45RA+ positively selected. Written as DNA, the CDR3 is TGTGCCAGCTCACCGAGGGTTAACACTGAAGCTTTCTTT. Translation gives CASSPRVNTEAFF.